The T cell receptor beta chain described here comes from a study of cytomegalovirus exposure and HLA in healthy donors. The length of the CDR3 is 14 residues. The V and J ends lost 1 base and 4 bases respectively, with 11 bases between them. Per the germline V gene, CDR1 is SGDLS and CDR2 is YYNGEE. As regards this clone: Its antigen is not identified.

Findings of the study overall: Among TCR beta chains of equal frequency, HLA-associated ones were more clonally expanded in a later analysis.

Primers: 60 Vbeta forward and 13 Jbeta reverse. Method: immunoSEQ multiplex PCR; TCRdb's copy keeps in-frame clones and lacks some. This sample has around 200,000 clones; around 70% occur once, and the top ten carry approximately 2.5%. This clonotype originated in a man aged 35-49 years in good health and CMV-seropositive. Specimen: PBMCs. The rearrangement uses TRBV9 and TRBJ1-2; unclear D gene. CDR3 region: CASSVSSRGYGYTF. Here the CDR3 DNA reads TGTGCCAGCAGCGTAAGCTCTCGAGGCTATGGCTACACCTTC.